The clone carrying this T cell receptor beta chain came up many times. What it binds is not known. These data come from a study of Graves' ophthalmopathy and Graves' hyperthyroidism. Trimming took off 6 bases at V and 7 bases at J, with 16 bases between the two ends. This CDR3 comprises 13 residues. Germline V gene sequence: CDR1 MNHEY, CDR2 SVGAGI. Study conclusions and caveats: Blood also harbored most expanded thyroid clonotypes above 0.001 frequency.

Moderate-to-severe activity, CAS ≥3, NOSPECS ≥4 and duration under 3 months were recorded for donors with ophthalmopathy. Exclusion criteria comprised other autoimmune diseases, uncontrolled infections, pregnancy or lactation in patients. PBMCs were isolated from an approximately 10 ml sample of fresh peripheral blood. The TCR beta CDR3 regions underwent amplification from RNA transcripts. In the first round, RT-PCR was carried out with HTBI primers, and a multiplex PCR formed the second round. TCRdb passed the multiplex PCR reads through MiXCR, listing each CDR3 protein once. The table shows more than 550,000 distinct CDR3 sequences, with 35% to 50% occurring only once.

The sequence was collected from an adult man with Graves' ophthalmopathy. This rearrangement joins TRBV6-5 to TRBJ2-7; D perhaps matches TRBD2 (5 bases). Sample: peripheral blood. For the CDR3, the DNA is TGTGCCAGCAGCCAAAATGGGTTAGCGGAGCAGTACTTC. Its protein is CASSQNGLAEQYF.